This T cell receptor (beta chain) was recovered during a study of long-term antiretroviral therapy in people with HIV. Study-wide results and limits: Subsequent to ART, diversity was augmented yet persisted below that of transplant donor controls.

The CDR3 has 15 residues. V was trimmed by 4 bases and J by 4 bases, leaving 17 bases between them. Germline values: CDR1 SGDLS, CDR2 YYNGEE. Sequencing used immunoSEQ v3.0 at survey level. The table came from immunoSEQ multiplex PCR; TCRdb's copy has only in-frame clones and leaves some out. In the table there are 44,000 or so clones, about 95% of which are singletons. With regard to this clone: Antigen unknown.

The sequence was collected from a woman in her forties or fifties with HIV. Here the sequenced sample was unsorted PBMCs, taken 3.7 years after starting antiretroviral therapy. This chain connects TRBV9 to TRBJ2-5; D is perhaps TRBD1 or TRBD2 (7 bases each). Written as DNA, the CDR3 is TGTGCCAGCAGCTCAGGGGGGGGATTGGGAGAGACCCAGTACTTC. This codes for CASSSGGGLGETQYF.